This T cell receptor beta chain derives from a study of CD8 T cells in Susac syndrome. With random hexamers, reverse transcription was performed on about 0.45 to 1 ug of RNA. TCRdb recomputed calls from the immunoSEQ multiplex PCR reads with MiXCR, one row per CDR3 protein. The data contain approximately 170,000 distinct CDR3 sequences, about 91% of them seen just once; the ten biggest clones take up approximately 0.073%. Trimming removed 5 bases at V and 6 bases at J, with 14 bases between. CDR1 and CDR2 from the germline V gene are LNHDA and SQIVND (reference sequence). There are 13 residues in the CDR3.

Material for sequencing was CD4+ T cells from PBMCs. The receptor was derived from a human donor in good health. The chain carries TRBV19 and TRBJ2-7; D might be TRBD1 (6 bases). CDR3 sequence (DNA): TGTGCCAGTAGTGACCGACAGGATCGCGAGCAGTACTTC. This sequence encodes CASSDRQDREQYF.